Listed below are T cell receptor beta chains from one sample, sequenced in a study of blood T cell repertoires in COVID-19. Sequencing was performed with immunoSEQ multiplex PCR; in TCRdb, only in-frame clones are kept and a portion is missing. This sample has hundreds of thousands of clones, with about four fifths found just once. The sequenced sample was PBMCs or T cells enriched from blood (not recorded which). The receptors here all came from a man aged 40-49 years who had been exposed to COVID-19. Each CDR3 is given with its conserved first and last residue. A D gene is named only where the DNA matches it firmly. Size tells how often a clone was seen (once, few, many) or the class of an expanded clone, and some rows leave it out.

abundance	d_gene	v_gene	j_gene	CDR3nt	CDR3aa
.	.	TRBV2	TRBJ2-1	TGTGCCAGCAGTGAACTTAGGGGCACGAATGAGCAGTTCTTC	CASSELRGTNEQFF
.	.	TRBV6-5	TRBJ2-7	TGTGCCAGCAGGTTTAGCACCTACGAGCAGTACTTC	CASRFSTYEQYF
.	.	TRBV23-1	TRBJ2-7	TGCGCCAGCAGAGACAGTAGGTCTTCCTACGAGCAGTACTTC	CASRDSRSSYEQYF
.	.	TRBV28	TRBJ2-3	TGTGCCAGCAGTTCGGCAGATACGCAGTATTTT	CASSSADTQYF
.	.	TRBV19	TRBJ1-2	TGTGCCAGCAACCACCCTTCCAGGAACTATGGCTACACCTTC	CASNHPSRNYGYTF
.	TRBD2	TRBV28	TRBJ2-4	TGTGCCAGCAGTTTTGGGCTAGCGGGAGGGAACATTCAGTACTTC	CASSFGLAGGNIQYF
.	.	TRBV5-4	TRBJ1-6	TGTGCCAGCAGCTTGGCGGGGAGAAGCTCCTATAATTCACCCCTCCACTTT	CASSLAGRSSYNSPLHF
.	TRBD2	TRBV9	TRBJ2-3	TGTGCCAGCTTGGAGCGGGAGTATGATACGCAGTATTTT	CASLEREYDTQYF
.	TRBD1	TRBV6-5	TRBJ1-5	TGTGCCAGCAGTCCAGGGGGCGGTCAGCCCCAGCATTTT	CASSPGGGQPQHF
.	.	TRBV5-1	TRBJ1-1	TGCGCCAGCAGCTTGCAAAGCCCACCATCTGGAGCTTTCTTT	CASSLQSPPSGAFF
.	.	TRBV5-6	TRBJ1-1	TGTGCCAGCAGCTCGTTACAGGGTAACACTGAAGCTTTCTTT	CASSSLQGNTEAFF
.	TRBD1	TRBV2	TRBJ2-5	TGTGCCAGCAAGGGGTACAGGGGTCAAGAGACCCAGTACTTC	CASKGYRGQETQYF
many	.	TRBV19	TRBJ2-6	TGTGCCAGTATTGCCCCTAGCTCTGGGGCCAACGTCCTGACTTTC	CASIAPSSGANVLTF
once	TRBD1	TRBV6-9	TRBJ2-3	TGTGCCAACAGTGGGACAGGCCAGGGGGATACGCAGTATTTT	CANSGTGQGDTQYF
few	TRBD1	TRBV7-2	TRBJ2-4	TGTGCCAGCAGCCTACGACAGGGGGCTGGCAAAAACATTCAGTACTTC	CASSLRQGAGKNIQYF
.	.	TRBV18	TRBJ1-3	TGTGCCAGCTCACTAAAAACCGGGACTGGAAACACCATATATTTT	CASSLKTGTGNTIYF
few	.	TRBV21-1	TRBJ2-7	TGTGCCAGCACCTTTACCGGGACAGGGTCCTACGAGCAGTACTTC	CASTFTGTGSYEQYF
.	.	TRBV14	TRBJ2-5	TGTGCCAGCAGCCAAGATAGACGACTTCAGTACTTC	CASSQDRRLQYF
.	.	TRBV18	TRBJ2-1	TGTGCCAGCTCACCCCAGGATCTTCTTGGGCATGAGCAGTTCTTC	CASSPQDLLGHEQFF
.	.	TRBV15	TRBJ1-2	TGTGCCACCAGCAGAGCAGGGGATTTCAACTATGGCTACACCTTC	CATSRAGDFNYGYTF
once	.	TRBV10-3	TRBJ1-2	TGTGCCATCAGTGAGTCGACACCAAACTATGGCTACACCTTC	CAISESTPNYGYTF
.	TRBD1	TRBV15	TRBJ2-7	TGTGCCACCAGCATAGACAGGGGCTACGAGCAGTACTTC	CATSIDRGYEQYF
.	.	TRBV6-2/TRBV6-3	TRBJ1-6	TGTGCCAGCAGTCCCGGGGTTTGGAGCTCCTATAATTCACCCCTCCACTTT	CASSPGVWSSYNSPLHF
.	.	TRBV7-8	TRBJ2-5	TGTGCCAGCAGCTACCAGGGCCCTATGGGGACCCAGTACTTC	CASSYQGPMGTQYF
.	.	TRBV5-1	TRBJ1-3	TGCGCCAGCAGCGCGGCTGCTACCCCTGGAAACACCATATATTTT	CASSAAATPGNTIYF
.	.	TRBV4-2	TRBJ2-1	TGTGCCAGCAGCCATCCAGGGTTCACCTACAATGAGCAGTTCTTC	CASSHPGFTYNEQFF
.	TRBD2	TRBV30	TRBJ2-2	TGTGCCTGGTCGGGACTAGCGGGAGCCGGGGAGCTGTTTTTT	CAWSGLAGAGELFF
.	TRBD1	TRBV19	TRBJ1-6	TGTGCCAGTAGTCCCAGGGGGAATTCACCCCTCCACTTT	CASSPRGNSPLHF
many	TRBD1	TRBV27	TRBJ2-5	TGTGCCAGCAGCCAACGGACAGGGAAGGGGACCCAGTACTTC	CASSQRTGKGTQYF
.	TRBD1	TRBV18	TRBJ2-2	TGTGCCAGCTCACCAAACCCCCTGGGACAGATCACCGGGGAGCTGTTTTTT	CASSPNPLGQITGELFF
.	.	TRBV6-2/TRBV6-3	TRBJ2-1	TGTGCCAGCAGCCGTCTCGGCTCCTACAATGAGCAGTTCTTC	CASSRLGSYNEQFF
.	.	TRBV21-1	TRBJ2-2	TGTGCCAGGGGACCGTGGGGGACTAGAAGAGACCCCTCCCCCGGGGAGCTGTTTTTT	CARGPWGTRRDPSPGELFF
.	.	TRBV7-8	TRBJ2-2	TGTGCCAGCAGCGCCCGCCCCTTTTTTGAGGGGGCGAACACCGGGGAGCTGTTTTTT	CASSARPFFEGANTGELFF
.	.	TRBV7-9	TRBJ1-6	TGTGCCAGCAGCCCAGCAATACGGGGGGCTTTGAATTCACCCCTCCACTTT	CASSPAIRGALNSPLHF
few	TRBD1	TRBV4-1	TRBJ2-1	TGCGCCAGCAACTCAAAGATCCCAGGGGGTATCGGCGGCAATGAGCAGTTCTTC	CASNSKIPGGIGGNEQFF
.	.	TRBV28	TRBJ1-4	TGTGCCAGCAGTTGGCAGGGGTCTGGAGTCTTTGGGGAAAAACTGTTTTTT	CASSWQGSGVFGEKLFF
.	TRBD2	TRBV11-1	TRBJ2-1	TGTGCCAGCAGCTCTCTAGCGGGAGTTCTGTTCTTC	CASSSLAGVLFF
.	TRBD2	TRBV10-2	TRBJ2-3	TGCGCCAGCAGGACCGGGACTACCATTTCCACAGATACGCAGTATTTT	CASRTGTTISTDTQYF
.	TRBD2	TRBV19	TRBJ2-1	TGTGCCAGTAGATCACTAGCGGCGAGCTCCTACAATGAGCAGTTCTTC	CASRSLAASSYNEQFF
once	.	TRBV7-9	TRBJ2-2	TGTGCCAGCAGCTTAGTCGGCGGAACCGGGGAGCTGTTTTTT	CASSLVGGTGELFF
few	.	TRBV7-2	TRBJ2-7	TGTGCCAGCAGCTTAAGTAAGGGCTGGGACTCAACCCACGAGCAGTACTTC	CASSLSKGWDSTHEQYF